A single sample gave rise to the 15 T cell receptor beta chains below, sequenced in a study of T cell responses to AZD1222 COVID-19 vaccine. The table came from immunoSEQ multiplex PCR; TCRdb's copy has only in-frame clones and leaves some out. The top ten hold approximately 5.3% of the sample, which has over 45,000 clones, about 89% seen once. This sample comprised peripheral blood, obtained 28 days after the second AZD1222 dose. All receptors come from an adult who received the AZD1222 COVID-19 vaccine.

This clone was detected only once. V is TRBV7-2 and J is TRBJ2-3; 9 positions agree with TRBD2. V was pared by 4 bases and J by 3 bases, with 8 bases of the junction left unmatched. Germline V gene sequence: CDR1 SGHTA, CDR2 FQGNSA. The CDR3 is 16 amino acids. The DNA of the CDR3 is TGTGCCAGCAGCTCATTGGCTAGCGGGAATACAGATACGCAGTATTTT. Its translation: CASSSLASGNTDTQYF.

The J gene is TRBJ2-7, the V gene TRBV5-4, with D hard to call. CDR3 length equals 14 residues. CDR1 is SGHNT and CDR2 is YYREEE in the germline V gene (reference sequence). Between the trimmed V and J ends, which lost 4 bases and 6 bases, there was a span of 17 bases. The CDR3 sequence is CASSTDPSFAEQYF. The CDR3 DNA sequence: TGTGCCAGCAGCACAGACCCCTCGTTCGCCGAGCAGTACTTC.

V is TRBV14 and J is TRBJ2-5; 11 bases line up with TRBD1. Trimming took 2 bases from V and 4 from J; bases not matched to a gene: 6. The CDR3 loop spans 16 amino acids. From germline, CDR1 is SGHDN and CDR2 FVKESK. The chain's CDR3 is CASSQKWTGGLETQYF. CDR3 in DNA: TGTGCCAGCAGCCAAAAATGGACAGGGGGCTTAGAGACCCAGTACTTC.

The chain couples TRBV10-3 to TRBJ2-1; D may be TRBD2 (5 bases). V lost 6 bases, J lost 7 bases, and 13 bases lay in between. Per the germline V gene, CDR1 is ENHRY and CDR2 is SYGVKD. The CDR3 extends over 13 amino acids. Written as DNA, the CDR3 is TGTGCCATCAGCGAGGACTTCTGGAATGAGCAGTTCTTC. It specifies CAISEDFWNEQFF.

CDR3 sequence: CASSLQRLNTEAFF. The CDR3 DNA sequence: TGTGCCAGCAGCTTGCAGAGATTGAACACTGAAGCTTTCTTT. The chain has TRBV5-5 and TRBJ1-1; D uncertain. There are 14 residues in the CDR3. Trimming took 1 base from V and 0 from J, leaving 7 bases between them. Per germline, CDR1 SGHKS and CDR2 YYEKEE (reference sequence).

The chain couples TRBV5-1 to TRBJ2-2; 12 bases fit TRBD1. This CDR3 contains 17 residues. CDR1 SGHRS and CDR2 YFSETQ come from the germline V gene. Unmatched junction bases numbered 7, after V lost 0 bases and J lost 7 bases. This CDR3 is CASSLGGTGGAGGELFF. The DNA for the CDR3 is TGCGCCAGCAGCTTGGGAGGGACAGGGGGCGCCGGCGGGGAGCTGTTTTTT.

This rearrangement joins TRBV6-2 or TRBV6-3 to TRBJ2-3; 11 bases fit TRBD2. The CDR3 runs 16 residues. V lost 6 bases to trimming and J lost 1 base; unmatched junction nucleotides: 6. Germline assignment: CDR1 MNHEY and CDR2 SVGEGT. CDR3 loop: CASSQGLAEGTDTQYF. The CDR3, as DNA: TGTGCCAGCAGCCAGGGACTAGCGGAAGGCACAGATACGCAGTATTTT.

The V gene is TRBV2, the J gene TRBJ1-5, with D perhaps matching TRBD1 (6 bases). This CDR3 is built from 14 residues. CDR1 is SNHLY, CDR2 FYNNEI, per germline. Trimming removed 1 base from V and 4 bases from J, with 8 bases in between. Here the CDR3 reads CASSEGTDNQPQHF. The CDR3 DNA reads as TGTGCCAGCAGTGAAGGGACAGATAATCAGCCCCAGCATTTT.

The chain recombines TRBV2 with TRBJ2-5; no firm D call. Germline CDR1 and CDR2: SNHLY and FYNNEI. With 2 bases removed from V and 5 bases from J, the gap between germline ends came to 12 bases. This CDR3 comprises 14 residues. CDR3 amino acids: CASSENVLGETQYF. The DNA of the CDR3 is TGTGCCAGCAGTGAAAACGTACTCGGGGAGACCCAGTACTTC.

The rearrangement links TRBV2 to TRBJ1-1; 7 bases are shared with TRBD1. The CDR3 contains 14 residues. The V gene end was trimmed by 6 bases and the J gene end by 5 bases; junction bases not matched to a gene: 9. Germline V gene lookup returns CDR1 SNHLY and CDR2 FYNNEI. The CDR3 DNA is TGTGCCAGCAGCAAACAGGGGTTGGGGACTGAAGCTTTCTTT. Translating gives CASSKQGLGTEAFF.

V usage is TRBV5-6 and J usage is TRBJ2-2, with TRBD2 matching 10 bases. This CDR3 comprises 15 residues. Trimming took 4 bases from V and 1 from J; bases not matched to a gene: 1. Germline V CDR1 and CDR2: SGHDT, YYEEEE. The DNA for the CDR3 is TGTGCCAGCAGCCGGACTAGCGGGAACACCGGGGAGCTGTTTTTT. Translation gives CASSRTSGNTGELFF.

The V gene is TRBV27, the J gene TRBJ2-7; the D call may be TRBD1 or TRBD2 (5 bases each). The CDR3 has 17 residues. Trimming cost V 6 bases and J 4 bases, with 25 bases left between them. From germline, CDR1 is MNHEY and CDR2 SMNVEV (reference sequence). The CDR3 DNA sequence: TGTGCCAGCAGCCGGGCGGGCAGGGTTAAAAGGTGGTACGAGCAGTACTTC. Translation: CASSRAGRVKRWYEQYF.

The rearrangement links TRBV2 to TRBJ1-1; possible D gene TRBD1, 6 bases. V shed 2 bases and J shed 4 bases, with 14 bases lying between them. Germline-derived CDR1 and CDR2 are SNHLY and FYNNEI. The CDR3 is 15 amino acids. CDR3 protein: CASSEWNRESTEAFF. The DNA of the CDR3 is TGTGCCAGCAGTGAATGGAACAGGGAGAGCACTGAAGCTTTCTTT.

This chain links TRBV2 with TRBJ2-7; no clear D. Germline V gives CDR1 SNHLY, CDR2 FYNNEI. The ends were cut back, 9 bases at V and 1 base at J, with 10 bases in the middle. This CDR3 is built from 12 residues. This CDR3 is CASRGYSYEQYF. The CDR3 coding sequence is TGTGCCAGTCGTGGCTATTCCTACGAGCAGTACTTC.

The J gene is TRBJ2-1, the V gene TRBV27, with 9 positions matching TRBD1. The CDR3 has 12 residues. V lost 10 bases, J lost 9 bases, and 7 bases stayed unmatched. Germline CDR1 and CDR2: MNHEY and SMNVEV (reference sequence). The CDR3 sequence is CATSQGAGEQFF. The CDR3 DNA reads as TGTGCCACCTCACAGGGGGCAGGTGAGCAGTTCTTC.